This passage covers 22 T cell receptor beta chains from one sample sequenced in a study of T cells after yellow fever vaccination. TCRdb passed the 5' RACE reads through MiXCR, listing each CDR3 protein once. The data show around 350,000 distinct CDR3 sequences, with approximately 5.7% seen just once and approximately 15% held by the top ten. Sequenced material: PBMCs, taken 5 days after the yellow fever booster vaccination. The origin of the receptors is a man under 40 who received the YFV17D yellow fever vaccine.

At least ten counts were recorded for this clonotype. V is TRBV20-1 and J is TRBJ2-1, with 8 bases lining up with TRBD2. The CDR3 runs to 14 residues. Trimming removed 3 bases from V and 7 bases from J; junction bases left unmatched: 8. Germline V lookup: CDR1 DFQATT, CDR2 SNEGSKA (reference sequence). The CDR3 protein is CSASISGSANEQFF. CDR3 sequence (DNA): TGCAGTGCTAGTATCAGCGGGAGCGCGAATGAGCAGTTCTTC.

This clonotype was counted many times. The J gene is TRBJ2-7, the V gene TRBV12-3 or TRBV12-4, with 7 bases identical to TRBD1. The CDR3 length is 14 residues. J gave up 3 bases and V 3 bases, and 5 bases lay outside the gene matches. The CDR3 spells CASSFGDSYYEQYF. CDR3 nucleotide sequence: TGTGCCAGCAGTTTCGGGGACAGCTACTACGAGCAGTACTTC.

This clonotype was observed at least ten times. The CDR3 sequence: CASSPLAGAPDTQYF. For the CDR3, the DNA is TGCGCCAGCAGCCCTTTAGCGGGAGCCCCAGATACGCAGTATTTT. This sequence joins TRBV4-3 and TRBJ2-3, with TRBD2 matching over 9 bases. CDR3 length equals 15 residues. Germline V gives CDR1 LGHNA, CDR2 YSLEER. Losses at the gene ends were 4 bases for V and 4 bases for J; bases not matched to a gene: 6.

The rearrangement joins TRBV18 to TRBJ1-3, with D perhaps matching TRBD1 (6 bases). CDR3 length: 15 amino acids. V lost 2 bases to trimming and J lost 4 bases, with 12 bases between them. The germline V gene has CDR1 KGHSH and CDR2 LQKENI. CDR3 sequence (DNA): TGTGCCAGCTCACCATCCAGGGGAGCCGGAAACACCATATATTTT. This codes for CASSPSRGAGNTIYF. The variable domain in full, with the rest retrieved from reference TRBV18 and TRBJ1-3, is NAGVMQNPRHLVRRRGQEARLRCSPMKGHSHVYWYRQLPEEGLKFMVYLQKENIIDESGMPKERFSAEFPKEGPSILRIQQVVRGDSAAYFCASSPSRGAGNTIYFGEGSWLTVV.

A few counts support this clonotype. V and J are TRBV28 and TRBJ2-7; D is perhaps TRBD2 (6 bases). Trimming pared 7 bases from V and 2 bases from J, leaving 24 bases between. The CDR3 spans 17 residues. Germline values: CDR1 MDHEN, CDR2 SYDVKM. This CDR3 reads CASIGGIARANTYEQYF. CDR3 sequence (DNA): TGTGCCAGCATTGGAGGGATAGCGAGAGCCAATACCTACGAGCAGTACTTC. The full variable domain, completed using reference TRBV28 and TRBJ2-7, is DVKVTQSSRYLVKRTGEKVFLECVQDMDHENMFWYRQDPGLGLRLIYFSYDVKMKEKGDIPEGYSVSREKKERFSLILESASTNQTSMYLCASIGGIARANTYEQYFGPGTRLTVT.

This clonotype occurred a few times. J is TRBJ2-7 and V is TRBV27; D gene unclear. In germline, CDR1 is MNHEY, CDR2 SMNVEV (reference sequence). V was shortened by 7 bases and J by 1 base, with 14 bases between the two germline ends. The length of the CDR3 is 14 residues. CDR3 loop: CASKEIGSSYEQYF. The DNA of the CDR3 is TGTGCCAGCAAAGAAATAGGGTCTTCCTACGAGCAGTACTTC.

The chain employs TRBV7-2 and TRBJ2-7; 8 positions match TRBD2. The J segment lost 0 bases and the V segment lost 2 bases, leaving 3 bases of the junction unmatched. The germline CDR1 and CDR2 sequences are SGHTA and FQGNSA. There are 15 residues in the CDR3. CDR3 sequence reads: CASSLFSGTSYEQYF. The CDR3 DNA is TGTGCCAGCAGCTTATTTAGCGGGACCTCCTACGAGCAGTACTTC.

This clonotype appeared many times. V gene TRBV12-3 or TRBV12-4 combines with J gene TRBJ2-1, with 13 bases matching TRBD2. The trim removed 8 bases at V and 1 base at J, leaving 2 bases unmatched. This CDR3 has 15 residues. The CDR3 reads CASGLAGVSYNEQFF. The CDR3 DNA sequence: TGTGCCAGCGGACTAGCGGGAGTTTCCTACAATGAGCAGTTCTTC.

The chain employs TRBV20-1 and TRBJ2-1, with D unresolved. The CDR3 loop spans 11 amino acids. V was cut by 5 bases and J by 7 bases, with 9 bases left in between. CDR1 and CDR2 from the germline V gene are DFQATT and SNEGSKA (reference sequence). The DNA of the CDR3 is TGCAGTGCTCTCTACGGAAATGAGCAGTTCTTC. Translated: CSALYGNEQFF.

This clonotype was observed many times. This chain uses TRBV28 with TRBJ1-6; the D gene is possibly TRBD1 (5 bases). The CDR3 is made up of 14 amino acids. The ends were cut back, 6 bases at V and 5 bases at J, with 11 bases in the middle. Germline V gene data show CDR1 as MDHEN and CDR2 as SYDVKM. The CDR3 DNA sequence: TGTGCCAGCAGGGGGGTACTAAATAATTCACCCCTCCACTTT. Translated: CASRGVLNNSPLHF.

The rearrangement links TRBV20-1 to TRBJ2-5; 11 bases fit TRBD2. V trimming: 3 bases; J trimming: 2 bases; junction bases outside the gene matches: 8. This CDR3 region has 16 residues. Germline CDR1 DFQATT, CDR2 SNEGSKA (reference sequence). The CDR3 DNA sequence: TGCAGTGCTAGCGGGACTAGCGGAGCCACACAAGAGACCCAGTACTTC. Its translation: CSASGTSGATQETQYF.

In this sample, this clonotype turned up many times. This chain uses TRBV24-1 with TRBJ2-7, with D maybe TRBD2 (6 bases). The germline gives CDR1 KGHDR, CDR2 SFDVKD. Trimming stripped 4 bases from V and 3 bases from J, with 18 bases between. This CDR3 has 16 amino acids. The DNA for the CDR3 is TGTGCCACCAGTGAATCCCGGGGGAGCGGCTACTACGAGCAGTACTTC. Amino acid sequence: CATSESRGSGYYEQYF.

As for this clonotype: One base away lies a much larger clone, so this may be a sequencing read error. The rearrangement joins TRBV29-1 to TRBJ2-3, with TRBD2 identical over 8 bases. The CDR3 consists of 12 residues. Germline V gene sequence: CDR1 SQVTM, CDR2 ANQGSEA. V dropped 7 bases and J dropped 5; count of bases not matched to a gene: 5. DNA of the CDR3: TGCAGCGGCGGGACTAGAGGAGATACGCAGTATTTT. This sequence encodes CSGGTRGDTQYF.

The chain employs TRBV4-3 and TRBJ2-7; 9 bases align to TRBD2. Unmatched junction bases numbered 7, after V lost 1 base and J lost 3 bases. The germline V gene encodes CDR1 LGHNA and CDR2 YSLEER. The CDR3 runs to 16 residues. CDR3 DNA sequence: TGCGCCAGCAGCCAAGTCACCTCTAGCGGGAACTACGAGCAGTACTTC. It codes for CASSQVTSSGNYEQYF.

This clonotype was found many times. The CDR3, as DNA: TGCGCCAGCAGCTTGGAAGGACAGTTAAATGAAAAACTGTTTTTT. Its translation is CASSLEGQLNEKLFF. The V and J genes are TRBV5-1 and TRBJ1-4, with a possible D match to TRBD1 (6 bases). The CDR3 sequence is 15 residues long. Germline assignment: CDR1 SGHRS and CDR2 YFSETQ. Trimming pared 0 bases from V and 5 bases from J, leaving 11 bases between.

The sample holds many counts of this clonotype. The V call is TRBV7-9, the J call TRBJ2-7, with D perhaps matching TRBD1 (6 bases). Between the trimmed V and J ends, which lost 3 bases and 7 bases, there was a span of 10 bases. CDR1 and CDR2 (germline): SEHNR, FQNEAQ (reference sequence). The CDR3 spans 12 residues. The CDR3 protein is CASSFTGTEQYF. The DNA of the CDR3 is TGTGCCAGCAGCTTCACAGGGACAGAGCAGTACTTC.

This clonotype occurred a few times. The V call is TRBV12-3 or TRBV12-4, the J call TRBJ2-7; D ambiguous. The CDR3 runs to 13 residues. The V gene lost 6 bases and the J gene lost 0 bases, with 9 bases spanning the gap. CDR3: CASRPADSYEQYF. The CDR3 region has the DNA TGTGCCAGCAGACCAGCAGACTCCTACGAGCAGTACTTC.

This clonotype was found many times. The J gene is TRBJ2-7, the V gene TRBV5-1; 8 bases line up with TRBD1. Germline V gene sequence: CDR1 SGHRS, CDR2 YFSETQ. J was trimmed by 0 bases and V by 4 bases; bases with no gene match: 6. The CDR3 sequence is 15 residues long. CDR3 nucleotide sequence: TGCGCCAGCAGCGTTACAGGGGGTCCCTCCTACGAGCAGTACTTC. It specifies CASSVTGGPSYEQYF.

Comment on this clonotype: Given a much more abundant clone one base away, this may be a read error. The chain uses TRBV5-1 and TRBJ2-2; TRBD2 might be the D (6 bases). Germline CDR1 is SGHRS and CDR2 is YFSETQ. Trimming left V 6 bases short and J 6 bases short, with 15 bases between. This CDR3 contains 14 residues. The CDR3 DNA follows: TGCGCCAGCATCCTCGGACTACCCCCCGGGGAGCTGTTTTTT. This encodes CASILGLPPGELFF.

In this sample, this clonotype turned up a few times. V gene TRBV6-2 or TRBV6-3 combines with J gene TRBJ2-7; TRBD2 might be the D (6 bases). Per the germline V gene, CDR1 is MNHEY and CDR2 is SVGEGT. The CDR3 is 12 residues long. V shed 7 bases and J shed 7 bases, with 14 bases lying between them. CDR3 loop: CASTEGRDEQYF. CDR3 nucleotide sequence: TGTGCCAGCACCGAGGGGCGGGATGAGCAGTACTTC.

There are many counts of this clonotype. The chain links TRBV5-1 to TRBJ2-3; D is unresolved. The CDR3 sequence is 14 residues long. V was trimmed by 4 bases and J by 0 bases, leaving 9 bases between them. The germline CDR1 and CDR2 sequences are SGHRS and YFSETQ. This chain's CDR3 is CASSHTSSTDTQYF. The CDR3 DNA reads as TGCGCCAGCAGCCATACTTCGAGCACAGATACGCAGTATTTT. The full variable domain, rest sourced from reference TRBV5-1 and TRBJ2-3, is KAGVTQTPRYLIKTRGQQVTLSCSPISGHRSVSWYQQTPGQGLQFLFEYFSETQRNKGNFPGRFSGRQFSNSRSEMNVSTLELGDSALYLCASSHTSSTDTQYFGPGTRLTVL.

In this sample, this clonotype turned up many times. V is TRBV10-3 and J is TRBJ1-5, with a possible D match to TRBD1 (5 bases). The CDR3 runs to 13 residues. The germline V gene has CDR1 ENHRY and CDR2 SYGVKD. V lost 10 bases to trimming and J lost 0 bases, with 10 bases between them. In DNA, the CDR3 is TGTGCCAGCACAGGTCTTAGCAATCAGCCCCAGCATTTT. Its translation is CASTGLSNQPQHF.